A selection of T cell receptor beta chains follows, all from one sample in a study of cytomegalovirus exposure and HLA in healthy donors. TCRdb keeps only in-frame clones here, not all; method: immunoSEQ multiplex PCR. The data show 250,000 to 400,000 clones, with around 90% seen just once and around 0.91% held by the top ten. Sequences were obtained from PBMCs. Receptor source: a young man in good health and CMV-seronegative. CDR3s include the opening cysteine and the closing phenylalanine or tryptophan. The D gene is left open where the match is weak. Some rows have no size entry. The others give once, few or many, or a class for an expanded clone.

cdr3_length | d_call | j_call | clone_size | v_call | cdr3_nt | cdr3_aa
14 | NA | TRBJ1-4 | once | TRBV4-3 | TGCGCCAGCAGCCAAGATAGGAGTTTTGAAAAACTGTTTTTT | CASSQDRSFEKLFF
16 | TRBD1 | TRBJ1-4 | NA | TRBV15 | TGTGCCACCAGCAGAGATGGTGGGACAGGGGATGAAAAACTGTTTTTT | CATSRDGGTGDEKLFF
14 | TRBD1 | TRBJ1-1 | NA | TRBV19 | TGTGCCAGTAGCCGAGGACAGGGAGACAGTGAAGCTTTCTTT | CASSRGQGDSEAFF
13 | NA | TRBJ1-1 | NA | TRBV18 | TGTGCCAGCTCGTGGACAGAGAACACTGAAGCTTTCTTT | CASSWTENTEAFF
17 | TRBD2 | TRBJ2-7 | NA | TRBV7-2 | TGTGCCAGCAGCTGGACTAGCGGGGGGTCCAATTCCTACGAGCAGTACTTC | CASSWTSGGSNSYEQYF
16 | NA | TRBJ1-1 | NA | TRBV9 | TGTGCCAGCAGCGTAGTTCTTCGGAGCCTGAACACTGAAGCTTTCTTT | CASSVVLRSLNTEAFF
15 | TRBD2 | TRBJ2-5 | NA | TRBV14 | TGTGCCAGCAGCATAGGACTAGCGGGTAAAGAGACCCAGTACTTC | CASSIGLAGKETQYF
16 | TRBD2 | TRBJ2-3 | NA | TRBV9 | TGTGCCAGCAGTGCCAGGCCCGGGGGGACCACAGATACGCAGTATTTT | CASSARPGGTTDTQYF
15 | NA | TRBJ2-3 | NA | TRBV6-1 | TGTGCCAGCAGTGAAGGGCCTTACCTCCTCGATACGCAGTATTTT | CASSEGPYLLDTQYF
14 | NA | TRBJ1-5 | NA | TRBV15 | TGTGCCACCAGCCCCAGTAGGGGCGGTCAGCCCCAGCATTTT | CATSPSRGGQPQHF
13 | NA | TRBJ1-2 | NA | TRBV7-9 | TGTGCCAGCAGCTTACACCCAGGGGAGGGCTACACCTTC | CASSLHPGEGYTF